Below, 9 T cell receptor beta chains from the same sample are listed, as sequenced in a study of CD8+ T cells in alopecia areata (dated by TCRdb to the late 2010s). In light of the paper, this sample's treatment or condition label describes: oral pan-JAK inhibitor, 5-10 mg twice daily. The receptor library was made with the immunoSEQ multiplex PCR assay. RNA was extracted from all samples and reverse transcribed into cDNA, which served as template for TCR sequencing. Held by TCRdb, this immuneACCESS table contains in-frame sequences only and omits some clones. Under half of the omission traces to an unresolved V gene where checked; the cause of the rest is unknown. The sample data list around 300,000 clones, and 60% of these were observed just once. 0.93% of the sample is in the top ten clones. Specimen: CD4+ T cells sorted from blood, collected around week 54, from a patient treated with tofacitinib. All receptors derive from a human donor with alopecia areata.

Points on this clone: This same CDR3 is encoded by further DNA sequences in the sample. The rearrangement joins TRBV29-1 to TRBJ2-3; D not resolved. V lost 1 base, J lost 3 bases, and 2 bases lay in between. Germline V gives CDR1 SQVTM, CDR2 ANQGSEA. This CDR3 comprises 11 residues. The CDR3 DNA reads as TGCAGCGTTGAAGGAACAGATACGCAGTATTTT. Translated, it gives CSVEGTDTQYF.

With regard to this clone: Germline is not matched at one junction end, which may reflect a read error. In DNA form, the CDR3 reads TGTGCTAGCAGCTTAAGGGACACCTCCTACAATGAGCAGTTCTTC. Encoded protein: CASSLRDTSYNEQFF. V and J are TRBV7-7 and TRBJ2-1; D is perhaps TRBD1 (6 bases). Germline V CDR1 and CDR2: SSHAT, FNYEAQ (reference sequence). The CDR3 totals 15 residues.

The rearrangement links TRBV6-1 to TRBJ1-6; 7 nucleotides line up with TRBD1. The germline V gene has CDR1 MNHNS and CDR2 SASEGT. The CDR3 contains 14 residues. The V segment lost 8 bases and the J segment 5 bases; nucleotides outside the gene matches: 6. CDR3 sequence: CASGPDRDNSPLHF. Written as DNA, the CDR3 is TGTGCCAGCGGACCCGACAGGGATAATTCACCCCTCCACTTT.

The chain uses TRBV28 and TRBJ2-7; D gene ambiguous. CDR1 and CDR2 (germline): MDHEN, SYDVKM. This CDR3 is 14 amino acids long. V was shortened by 5 bases and J by 0 bases, with 11 bases between the two germline ends. The CDR3, as DNA: TGTGCCAGCAGTGTGACAACTGGCTCCTACGAGCAGTACTTC. Residues: CASSVTTGSYEQYF. Full variable domain (outside the CDR3, taken from reference TRBV28 and TRBJ2-7): DVKVTQSSRYLVKRTGEKVFLECVQDMDHENMFWYRQDPGLGLRLIYFSYDVKMKEKGDIPEGYSVSREKKERFSLILESASTNQTSMYLCASSVTTGSYEQYFGPGTRLTVT.

The count of this clone is one. The rearrangement joins TRBV30 to TRBJ2-1; D not certain. The ends were cut back, 0 bases at V and 7 bases at J, with 10 bases in the middle. CDR1 is GTSNPN, CDR2 SVGIG, per germline (reference sequence). CDR3 length: 13 residues. CDR3 protein: CAWSVRHSNEQFF. The CDR3, as DNA: TGTGCCTGGAGTGTACGACATAGTAATGAGCAGTTCTTC.

The chain uses TRBV30 and TRBJ1-4, with D unclear. Germline V gives CDR1 GTSNPN, CDR2 SVGIG (reference sequence). Trimming removed 2 bases at V and 8 bases at J, with 12 bases between. The CDR3 runs 13 residues. This CDR3 is CAWSQYRMEKLFF. CDR3 DNA sequence: TGTGCCTGGAGTCAGTACAGAATGGAAAAACTGTTTTTT.

CDR3 in DNA: TGTGCCTGGAGATCGACAGGGGGTTATGGCTACACCTTC. Translation: CAWRSTGGYGYTF. This chain uses TRBV30 with TRBJ1-2; TRBD1 matches at 9 bases. V trimming: 3 bases; J trimming: 5 bases; junction bases outside the gene matches: 4. This CDR3 comprises 13 residues. Per germline, CDR1 GTSNPN and CDR2 SVGIG (reference sequence).

This clone was recorded once. V is TRBV7-8 and J is TRBJ2-6; a possible D gene is TRBD1 (5 bases). The CDR3 totals 16 residues. Germline loops: CDR1 SGHVS, CDR2 FQNEAQ. V was trimmed by 1 base and J by 4 bases, leaving 11 bases between them. DNA for the CDR3: TGTGCCAGCAGCTTAGAACAGGCAAGGGGGGCCAACGTCCTGACTTTC. It is translated as CASSLEQARGANVLTF.

This chain uses TRBV30 with TRBJ2-3; 8 nucleotides agree with TRBD2. The CDR3 length is 20 residues. V was pared by 0 bases and J by 1 base, with 18 bases of the junction left unmatched. Germline CDR1 and CDR2: GTSNPN and SVGIG (reference sequence). The CDR3 sequence: CAWSVVRLAGVAAGTDTQYF. The CDR3 nucleotides are TGTGCCTGGAGTGTAGTCAGGCTAGCGGGCGTCGCTGCGGGCACAGATACGCAGTATTTT.